This TCR beta chain was observed in a study of cytomegalovirus exposure and HLA in healthy donors listed by TCRdb under 2017. Looking at the study overall: An earlier analysis of 550 to 700 of the donors reported approximately 290 Gb of sequence data and 117 million unique TCR beta sequences from approximately 180 million T cells. An early release that covered roughly 600 HLA-typed donors contained about 290 gigabases of sequencing data and some 87 million unique TCR sequences. Of the 350 to 450 genotyped donors, roughly 76% were placed in the genetic ancestry cluster associated with self-reported Caucasian donors. The study aimed to test whether cataloging public T cell receptors could reveal signatures of past pathogen exposure. Using immunosequencing, the study profiled T cell repertoires from some 670 subjects and related those repertoires to cytomegalovirus serostatus. A separate validation cohort of 100 to 150 different subjects was used in addition to the roughly 640-subject first cohort. High-throughput TCR immunosequencing, statistical association of individual TCRs with disease status, and machine learning were combined to predict cytomegalovirus infection status. A later analysis re-analyzed previously published TCR beta repertoires from 600 to 850 donors and added high-resolution HLA genotyping to study TCR occurrence patterns. In the later analysis, no new phenotypic data were used to find candidate immune exposures; instead, reliance was placed on TCR beta sequences and their occurrence across donors. In an earlier analysis of several hundred of the donors, high-throughput TCR beta sequencing was used to judge whether each TCR beta V gene segment behaved as functional or pseudogenic. Donor age, sex, ethnicity and CMV serostatus were collected together with the repertoire data. Genome-wide SNP genotypes for about three fifths of the 666 donors were used in a later genetic analysis, which treated that subset as a discovery cohort. All discovery cohort repertoires had been generated on a single sequencing platform. HLA typing included class I and class II loci at four-digit resolution. Typing coverage varied by locus: roughly 629-640 donors for A, B, C, DRB1 and DQB1; roughly 560 for DQA1; about 600 for DPA1; around 450 for DPB1. Because of strong linkage in the cohort, four to six DR-DQ haplotypes were treated as single units for association and clustering. Across under 500 genotyped donors of the cohort, an average of approximately 220,000 unique TCR beta nucleotide sequences per donor were sequenced, and 15% to 20% of those sequences were non-productive. Results the study describes overall, beyond this receptor: A later genetic analysis associated a missense DCLRE1C variant with V-gene and J-gene trimming of TCR beta chains, and an independent cohort replicated the association. In both the original and validation cohorts, the classifier was reported to diagnose cytomegalovirus status with high specificity and sensitivity. In a later analysis, 16,951 TCR beta sequences were associated with specific HLA alleles at a false discovery rate of 0.05. When HLA alleles, especially DR and DQ, strongly co-occurred, attributing TCR associations to individual alleles was difficult. This cohort had only TCR beta chains sequenced, and the lack of alpha or paired-chain data limited which features could be detected. Several of the top co-occurrence clusters appeared to be linked to parvovirus B19, influenza, CMV and Epstein-Barr virus, according to a later analysis. Some IMGT-functional V segments, including TRBV6-2 and TRBV6-3, could not be distinguished by the 87-base-pair reads and were therefore excluded. A cluster of highly shared sequence variants was judged likely to be a technical artifact of the sequencing pipeline. CMV serostatus was the only immune exposure information available for the cohort. Across donors, most TCR sequences were observed very rarely, whereas some public TCRs were present in many individuals. In a later analysis, HLA-associated TCR beta chains showed more clonal expansion and lower generation probabilities than non-associated chains that were equally common. Because counts were too low, more than 15 rarely observed V segments, including chromosome 9 orphons, were left out of the earlier analysis of 587 of the donors. In a later analysis, most CMV-associated TCR beta chains were found to appear HLA-restricted, with HLA associations seemingly driven largely by CMV exposure. Because HLA typing was missing for some donors at each locus, association tests included only the typed subset. Roughly uniform sequencing depth across donors was assumed in presence/absence analyses, although this assumption may not hold. A further reported finding was that TCR beta sequences accurately predicted the HLA-A and HLA-B alleles for most subjects in the first cohort. In vitro tests confirmed that a few of the cytomegalovirus-associated TCR beta chains recognize cytomegalovirus antigens. A later analysis found that TCR association rates varied across HLA loci, with DRB1 alleles showing the most associated TCRs and HLA-C alleles the fewest. Linkage disequilibrium might explain the correlated functional status among segregating V segments, but an unknown experimental factor could not be excluded. In an earlier analysis of about 600 of the donors, most TCR beta V segments appeared in productive rearrangements about 90% or about 30% of the time, broadly matching IMGT annotations. The study gave a list of roughly 150 TCR beta chains associated with cytomegalovirus. The authors suggested that the approach could potentially be extended to other disease states and immunological phenotypes. Compared with the approximately 720-donor mean, donors in an Asian-associated ancestry cluster had fewer N-insertions in productive TCRs, according to a later genetic analysis.

The CDR3 starts with the cysteine, ends with the phenylalanine, and has 14 residues. CDR3 DNA only is kept here, 42 bases in frame from base 1. V is reduced by 3 bases and J by 2 bases, leaving a spacing of 10 bases between them. Taken from the germline V gene, the CDR1 and CDR2 loops are MDHEN and SYDVKM. Receptors were amplified or captured by the immunoSEQ multiplex PCR assay. The multiplex PCR relied on a mix of 60 forward primers for TCR Vbeta segments and 13 reverse primers for TCR Jbeta segments. Amplification of the CDR3 region of rearranged TCR beta genes was performed with a multiplex PCR assay on genomic DNA. On the Illumina HiSeq System, the amplified TCR beta libraries were sequenced as 87-base-pair reads. The paper's data handling went like this. In a later analysis, approximately 74 million unique TCR beta chains were counted across the roughly 670 repertoires, and about 10 million of these chains were shared by at least two donors. Raw reads were error-corrected and collapsed into unique sequences by a nearest-neighbor algorithm in which closely related sequences were merged to remove PCR and sequencing errors. CDR3 sequences were aligned to IMGT reference sequences to assign V, D and J gene segments. For a sequence to be retained, a match of at least six nucleotides to both a V gene segment and a J gene segment was required. A rearrangement was called productive if the CDR3 had no stop codons and remained in frame with V and J, and every other rearrangement was called non-productive. Following IMGT convention, CDR3 was defined as the stretch from the second conserved V-encoded cysteine up to the conserved J-encoded phenylalanine. In an earlier analysis of approximately 500 of the donors, sequences lacking an unambiguous match to a single V gene segment were excluded. In an earlier analysis of 587 of the donors, a V segment was called functional when productive rearrangements were above 56.7%, and segregating when the standard deviation between donors exceeded 5%. To diagnose cytomegalovirus status from the catalog of TCR beta chain sequences, a statistical classification framework was built. V and J gene assignment, in a later analysis, came from comparing TCR nucleotide sequences with IMGT/GENE-DB human TR gene sequences. In a later analysis, CDR3 sequences and most-parsimonious VDJ recombination scenarios were assigned using the TCRdist pipeline. In a later analysis, each TCR beta chain was defined by its CDR3 amino acid sequence together with its V-gene family, and reads lacking a unique V-gene family were excluded. To address suspected cross-contamination and a sequencing artifact, a later analysis removed around 600 highly shared, low-generation-probability nucleotide sequences. In a later analysis, a clonal expansion index was calculated for each public chain from normalized within-repertoire ranks of inferred template counts. A later analysis computed generation probabilities with a VDJ recombination model fitted to out-of-frame rearrangements, and checked the results against IGoR. Hypergeometric tests were used in a later analysis to score TCR-TCR, TCR-HLA and TCR-CMV co-occurrence, with a repertoire-size bias correction applied to the TCR pairs. A later analysis estimated false discovery rates by permuting HLA or CMV assignments 20 times. A later analysis grouped co-occurring TCRs with DBSCAN, adding TCRdist sequence similarity when clustering within HLA-allele-positive subsets. Repertoires with fewer than 30,000 or more than 120,000 public chains were left out of co-occurrence clustering, as were about 5 repertoires with anomalous nucleotide sharing. TCRdb re-hosts the immuneACCESS table, in-frame sequences only. Its copies lack some clones; in the studies checked, an unresolved V gene accounts for under half of them, and the cause for the rest is not known. The V and J calls and the clone size are those of that table, but D and trimming were determined from the DNA. The sample contains 150,000 to 200,000 clones, approximately 71% of them found a single time. Less than 5.5% of the sample is taken by the ten largest.

In total, around 600 healthy bone marrow donors made up the cohort. All cohort members were sampled while nominally healthy, although unrecorded immune exposures were likely present. The donor was CMV seronegative and was included in the group of hundreds of seronegative cohort members. A peripheral blood sample was provided by each donor, and peripheral blood mononuclear cells were used for TCR beta sequencing. The Qiagen DNeasy Blood Extraction Kit was used to extract genomic DNA from the blood cell samples. For this clone: The specificity of this receptor is unknown. No much larger clone exists at a distance of one base, and base qualities are not known.

Source material: PBMCs. The sequence was collected from a male donor in good health and CMV-seronegative. The chain uses TRBV28 and TRBJ2-5; a weak D assignment points to TRBD2 (6 bases agree). The base sequence is TGTGCCAGCAGTTTTGGGACTTTACAAGAGACCCAGTACTTC. Its amino acids are CASSFGTLQETQYF.